What follows are 25 T cell receptor beta chains derived from one specimen sequenced in a study of CD8 T cells in ankylosing spondylitis listed by TCRdb under 2017. The investigation overall reported the following: A TCR beta motif made up of several highly homologous amino acid variants appeared to be characteristic of blood from ankylosing spondylitis patients.

These receptors have no known antigen. Libraries came from 5' RACE. The run used an Illumina HiSeq 2500. The public sequencing data were trimmed at Q25 with fastp and processed into clonotypes with MiXCR by TCRdb, which kept only in-frame beta chains. All rows with the same CDR3 protein become a single entry with the most common DNA and genes. The sample table holds about 330,000 distinct CDR3 sequences, of which under 8.5% were seen once. The ten top clones hold roughly 15% of the sample. What was sequenced was blood, either unsorted or a sorted T cell fraction (not recorded which). These receptors came from a male donor with ankylosing spondylitis.

A few counts support this clonotype. This chain connects TRBV7-3 to TRBJ1-3; D not certain. The CDR3 consists of 17 residues. Trimming shortened V by 0 bases and J by 3 bases, and 15 bases separated the two germline ends. CDR1 and CDR2 from the germline V gene are SGHTA and FQGTGA. CDR3 sequence (DNA): TGTGCCAGCAGCTTAACGGGGTCCACCAACAGTGGAAACACCATATATTTT. Translated: CASSLTGSTNSGNTIYF.

This clonotype was counted many times. The chain uses TRBV10-3 and TRBJ2-1, with 11 bases aligning to TRBD2. CDR3 length equals 17 residues. Germline V gives CDR1 ENHRY, CDR2 SYGVKD. The V gene end was trimmed by 0 bases and the J gene end by 6 bases; junction bases not matched to a gene: 7. CDR3 coding DNA: TGTGCCATCAGTGAGTCCCTACCGACTAGCGGGGTCAATGAGCAGTTCTTC. Protein product: CAISESLPTSGVNEQFF.

The genes are TRBV24-1 and TRBJ2-3; D ambiguous. The V end was cut by 3 bases, the J end by 3 bases, with 9 bases between. Germline V gene sequence: CDR1 KGHDR, CDR2 SFDVKD. The CDR3 has 14 amino acids. The CDR3 DNA follows: TGTGCCACCAGTGATCCTGACGGGACAGATACGCAGTATTTT. This codes for CATSDPDGTDTQYF.

This clonotype turned up a few times. The V call is TRBV5-1, the J call TRBJ2-7, with D possibly being TRBD2 (5 bases). This CDR3 has 15 residues. Germline assignment: CDR1 SGHRS and CDR2 YFSETQ. V was trimmed by 0 bases and J by 4 bases, leaving 14 bases between them. The CDR3 sequence: CASSLGISVNYEQYF. CDR3 bases: TGCGCCAGCAGCTTGGGGATTAGCGTAAATTACGAGCAGTACTTC.

This clonotype has a handful of counts. The chain recombines TRBV4-2 with TRBJ2-1, with TRBD2 identical over 7 bases. There are 16 residues in the CDR3. Trimming removed 1 base from V and 8 bases from J; junction bases left unmatched: 11. Germline V gives CDR1 LGHNA, CDR2 YNFKEQ. The CDR3 sequence is CASSQVARGRSDEQFF. DNA for the CDR3: TGTGCCAGCAGCCAAGTCGCACGCGGGAGATCGGATGAGCAGTTCTTC.

The chain carries TRBV5-5 and TRBJ2-1, with D perhaps matching TRBD1 or TRBD2 (5 bases each). Trimming stripped 10 bases from V and 8 bases from J, with 22 bases between. Germline V gene sequence: CDR1 SGHKS, CDR2 YYEKEE (reference sequence). The CDR3 length is 14 residues. CDR3 DNA sequence: TGTGCCTGCTCTCGGCAGGGAGCTTTTCATGAGCAGTTCTTC. Its protein is CACSRQGAFHEQFF.

There are a few counts of this clonotype. The chain employs TRBV12-3 or TRBV12-4 and TRBJ2-1, with D maybe TRBD2 (5 bases). The CDR3 loop spans 19 amino acids. V dropped 3 bases and J dropped 0 bases, with 21 bases sitting between them. The CDR3, as DNA: TGTGCCAGCAGTTTCCCGCGCCTGAGAGCGGTTAGCTCCTACAATGAGCAGTTCTTC. As protein: CASSFPRLRAVSSYNEQFF.

This clonotype was found a few times. The CDR3 DNA sequence: TGTGCCAGCAGCTCTCAGTCGCATGAAGGCACAGATACGCAGTATTTT. It encodes CASSSQSHEGTDTQYF. V usage is TRBV7-9 and J usage is TRBJ2-3; D is unresolved. CDR3 size: 16 residues. Per the germline V gene, CDR1 is SEHNR and CDR2 is FQNEAQ (reference sequence). Trimming left V 4 bases short and J 1 base short, with 15 bases between.

In its sample, this clonotype was seen many times. This rearrangement joins TRBV15 to TRBJ2-1, with D maybe TRBD1 (5 bases). V was shortened by 1 base and J by 2 bases, with 9 bases between the two germline ends. The V gene's germline CDR1 is LNHNV and CDR2 YYDKDF (reference sequence). The CDR3 spans 15 residues. The CDR3 nucleotides are TGTGCCACCAGCAGAGCCCAGGGTCCCTACAATGAGCAGTTCTTC. Its translation is CATSRAQGPYNEQFF.

The table lists this clonotype with a few counts. The J gene is TRBJ2-1, the V gene TRBV5-1, with 8 bases fitting TRBD2. The J segment lost 5 bases and the V segment lost 5 bases, leaving 6 bases of the junction unmatched. Germline V gene lookup returns CDR1 SGHRS and CDR2 YFSETQ. This CDR3 region has 14 residues. This CDR3 reads CASRPSGSHNEQFF. In DNA, the CDR3 is TGCGCCAGCAGGCCAAGCGGGAGCCACAATGAGCAGTTCTTC.

This clonotype was recorded a few times. This chain joins TRBV15 and TRBJ2-2; D gene uncertain. Germline V gene lookup returns CDR1 LNHNV and CDR2 YYDKDF (reference sequence). The V and J ends lost 2 bases and 6 bases respectively, with 1 base between them. This CDR3 region has 11 residues. The CDR3 is CATSRSGELFF. CDR3 sequence (DNA): TGTGCCACCAGCAGATCCGGGGAGCTGTTTTTT.

This clonotype turned up a few times. J is TRBJ2-7 and V is TRBV7-9; 7 bases match TRBD2. The V and J ends lost 2 bases and 0 bases, in that order; junction bases with no gene match: 4. Germline V gene sequence: CDR1 SEHNR, CDR2 FQNEAQ (reference sequence). This CDR3 contains 15 residues. The CDR3 DNA follows: TGTGCCAGCAGCTTAACAGCGGGATACTCCTACGAGCAGTACTTC. Translating it yields CASSLTAGYSYEQYF.

This clonotype appeared a few times. The CDR3 nucleotides read TGCAGTGCTCATCGACCCGGGGGTTCCTACGAGCAGTACTTC. Its translation is CSAHRPGGSYEQYF. This chain uses TRBV20-1 with TRBJ2-7; D may be TRBD2 (6 bases). The CDR3 contains 14 residues. Germline assignment: CDR1 DFQATT and CDR2 SNEGSKA (reference sequence). Trimming took 5 bases from V and 1 from J, leaving 15 bases between them.

This clonotype appeared many times. V is TRBV18 and J is TRBJ2-7; D uncertain. Trimming removed 3 bases from V and 1 base from J, with 10 bases in between. The germline V gene encodes CDR1 KGHSH and CDR2 LQKENI. This CDR3 has 14 amino acids. The CDR3 loop is CASSPASASYEQYF. Here the CDR3 DNA reads TGTGCCAGCTCACCGGCTTCGGCATCCTACGAGCAGTACTTC. Complete variable domain (other parts from reference TRBV18 and TRBJ2-7): NAGVMQNPRHLVRRRGQEARLRCSPMKGHSHVYWYRQLPEEGLKFMVYLQKENIIDESGMPKERFSAEFPKEGPSILRIQQVVRGDSAAYFCASSPASASYEQYFGPGTRLTVT.

This clonotype was detected a few times. This chain links TRBV12-3 or TRBV12-4 with TRBJ1-1; no clear D gene. The CDR3 length is 12 residues. V was clipped by 3 bases and J by 8 bases, with 10 bases between them. The CDR3 is CASSFLQREAFF. CDR3 nucleotides: TGTGCCAGCAGTTTTCTTCAACGCGAAGCTTTCTTT.

In its sample, this clonotype was seen a few times. The V gene is TRBV12-3 or TRBV12-4, the J gene TRBJ2-7; TRBD2 matches at 13 bases. The CDR3 spans 14 residues. V was pared by 5 bases and J by 7 bases, with 5 bases of the junction left unmatched. CDR3 nucleotide sequence: TGTGCCAGCAGTCTACTAGCGGGAGGGAGTGAGCAGTACTTC. Amino acids: CASSLLAGGSEQYF.

A few counts support this clonotype. This rearrangement joins TRBV30 to TRBJ2-1; no clear D gene. V was clipped by 5 bases and J by 10 bases, with 15 bases between them. Germline values: CDR1 GTSNPN, CDR2 SVGIG (reference sequence). The CDR3 loop spans 12 amino acids. The CDR3 here is CAWGGVPEEQFF. In DNA form, the CDR3 reads TGTGCCTGGGGTGGTGTACCCGAAGAGCAGTTCTTC.

This clonotype was detected ten times or more. The chain has TRBV4-2 and TRBJ2-1, with D tentatively TRBD1 or TRBD2 (6 bases each). The V end was cut by 4 bases, the J end by 9 bases, with 25 bases between. Germline CDR1 and CDR2: LGHNA and YNFKEQ. The CDR3 is 17 amino acids. CDR3 sequence reads: CASSRTQGRSRGSEQFF. CDR3 sequence (DNA): TGTGCCAGCAGCCGGACTCAGGGGCGGTCCCGGGGGAGTGAGCAGTTCTTC.

This chain links TRBV29-1 with TRBJ2-7; D might be TRBD2 (5 bases). The germline gives CDR1 SQVTM, CDR2 ANQGSEA. The CDR3 is 10 amino acids. Trimming left V 6 bases short and J 5 bases short, with 8 bases between. CDR3: CSVLGDEQYF. The CDR3 DNA reads as TGCAGCGTCCTCGGGGACGAGCAGTACTTC.

This clonotype has only a few counts. The V gene is TRBV20-1, the J gene TRBJ2-1, with unresolved D. Germline loops: CDR1 DFQATT, CDR2 SNEGSKA (reference sequence). The CDR3 has 11 residues. With 0 bases removed from V and 7 bases from J, the gap between germline ends came to 4 bases. The CDR3 here is CSAREVNEQFF. CDR3 DNA sequence: TGCAGTGCTAGAGAGGTGAATGAGCAGTTCTTC.

This clonotype has just a few counts. V is TRBV7-3 and J is TRBJ2-1, with TRBD1 matching 7 bases. The trim removed 5 bases at V and 0 bases at J, leaving 7 bases unmatched. The CDR3 has 16 residues. Germline assignment: CDR1 SGHTA and CDR2 FQGTGA. The CDR3 spells CASSRDSSSSYNEQFF. CDR3 bases: TGTGCCAGCAGCCGGGACAGTTCTAGCTCCTACAATGAGCAGTTCTTC.

The V and J genes are TRBV27 and TRBJ1-6, with D possibly being TRBD1 (5 bases). CDR1 and CDR2 from the germline V gene are MNHEY and SMNVEV (reference sequence). V lost 7 bases to trimming and J lost 7 bases, with 14 bases between them. This CDR3 has 14 amino acids. CDR3 in DNA: TGTGCCAGCAAAGCGTGGTCAGGGAATTCACCCCTCCACTTT. This encodes CASKAWSGNSPLHF.

This clonotype has ten or more counts. This chain connects TRBV3-1 to TRBJ2-7; D remains unclear. V was shortened by 0 bases and J by 4 bases, with 10 bases between the two germline ends. Germline V gene lookup returns CDR1 LGHDT and CDR2 YNNKEL (reference sequence). The CDR3 runs 14 residues. In DNA form, the CDR3 reads TGTGCCAGCAGCCAAGATGGGCGGAGTTACGAGCAGTACTTC. Residues: CASSQDGRSYEQYF.

This clonotype was recorded a few times. The genes are TRBV7-3 and TRBJ2-1; D is possibly TRBD2 (5 bases). Trimming stripped 3 bases from V and 9 bases from J, with 12 bases between. The CDR3 contains 13 residues. Looked up from germline, CDR1 is SGHTA and CDR2 is FQGTGA. CDR3: CASSLAGLGEQFF. In DNA form, the CDR3 reads TGTGCCAGCAGCTTGGCGGGTCTTGGTGAGCAGTTCTTC.

This clonotype was seen repeatedly, ten times or more. The CDR3 DNA is TGTGCCAGCAGTGAATGGGGGACTAGTAACAATGAGCAGTTCTTC. Translated: CASSEWGTSNNEQFF. The genes are TRBV25-1 and TRBJ2-1, with 8 bases identical to TRBD2. V was clipped by 1 base and J by 5 bases; unmatched bases: 4. Germline V gene data show CDR1 as MGHDK and CDR2 as SYGVNS. The CDR3 length is 15 residues.